The 18 T cell receptor beta chains presented below share a single source sample, sequenced in a study of T cell changes during pregnancy in multiple sclerosis. The repertoire was sequenced with immunoSEQ multiplex PCR; TCRdb's copy has only in-frame clones and lacks some. The table lists 45,000 or so clones, approximately 96% of them singletons. This sample comprised peripheral blood, obtained in the second trimester of pregnancy. Receptors were obtained from a female donor with multiple sclerosis, enrolled in a pregnancy study.

The rearrangement links TRBV27 to TRBJ2-1; TRBD2 might be the D (6 bases). The germline gives CDR1 MNHEY, CDR2 SMNVEV (reference sequence). V was clipped by 3 bases and J by 3 bases, with 18 bases between them. The CDR3 runs to 17 residues. CDR3 protein: CASSLLRTTGGYNEQFF. The CDR3, as DNA: TGTGCCAGCAGTTTGTTAAGGACTACTGGGGGCTACAATGAGCAGTTCTTC.

CDR3 sequence: CASLRTDDSGNTIYF. The CDR3 coding sequence is TGTGCTTCTCTCCGGACTGACGACTCTGGAAACACCATATATTTT. This chain links TRBV30 with TRBJ1-3; D is unresolved. This CDR3 region has 15 residues. Germline V CDR1 and CDR2: GTSNPN, SVGIG (reference sequence).

This chain connects TRBV9 to TRBJ2-1; 7 bases align to TRBD1. The V gene end was trimmed by 0 bases and the J gene end by 0 bases; junction bases not matched to a gene: 12. Germline values: CDR1 SGDLS, CDR2 YYNGEE. The CDR3 is 19 residues long. The CDR3 DNA reads TGTGCCAGCAGCGTAGGAGGGACAGTGGGAATTAGCTCCTACAATGAGCAGTTCTTC. It encodes CASSVGGTVGISSYNEQFF.

J is TRBJ2-7 and V is TRBV6-6; D possibly corresponds to TRBD2 (5 bases). The V gene lost 5 bases and the J gene lost 3 bases, with 11 bases spanning the gap. The CDR3 is made up of 13 amino acids. Looked up from germline, CDR1 is MNHNY and CDR2 is SVGAGI (reference sequence). The CDR3 protein is CASSPGLYYEQYF. DNA of the CDR3: TGTGCCAGCAGTCCCGGACTTTACTACGAGCAGTACTTC.

The gene calls are TRBV2 and TRBJ2-4, with TRBD2 matching 7 bases. The CDR3 runs to 15 residues. The J segment lost 1 base and the V segment lost 4 bases, leaving 4 bases of the junction unmatched. CDR1 and CDR2 (germline): SNHLY, FYNNEI. The CDR3 sequence is CASSGGGLAKNIQYF. The CDR3 region has the DNA TGTGCCAGCAGTGGGGGGGGTCTGGCCAAAAACATTCAGTACTTC.

The chain employs TRBV4-3 and TRBJ1-5; D uncertain. With 0 bases removed from V and 6 bases from J, the gap between germline ends came to 12 bases. Germline CDR1 and CDR2: LGHNA and YSLEER. The CDR3 is 15 residues long. CDR3 nucleotide sequence: TGCGCCAGCAGCCAAGATCGGGGAAACGGTCAGCCCCAGCATTTT. Translation: CASSQDRGNGQPQHF.

The DNA for the CDR3 is TGCGCCAGCAGCTTGGCCTCGACTCCGGGGGAGCAGTACTTC. Encoded protein: CASSLASTPGEQYF. V gene TRBV5-1 combines with J gene TRBJ2-7; D possibly corresponds to TRBD2 (5 bases). V lost 0 bases and J lost 7, with 14 bases in between. The CDR3 contains 14 residues. CDR1 SGHRS and CDR2 YFSETQ come from the germline V gene.

This clone was found once. The chain combines TRBV2 with TRBJ2-7; unclear D gene. The CDR3 runs 11 residues. Germline assignment: CDR1 SNHLY and CDR2 FYNNEI. V gave up 10 bases and J gave up 2 bases, with 9 bases separating them. Here the CDR3 DNA reads TGTGCCACCCGTCGCGCCTACGAGCAGTACTTC. Residues: CATRRAYEQYF.

The V gene is TRBV27, the J gene TRBJ2-7; 8 bases match TRBD1. The V gene end was trimmed by 3 bases and the J gene end by 2 bases; junction bases not matched to a gene: 6. Looked up from germline, CDR1 is MNHEY and CDR2 is SMNVEV (reference sequence). The CDR3 has 15 residues. The CDR3 here is CASSFWTGYPYEQYF. The CDR3 DNA reads TGTGCCAGCAGTTTCTGGACAGGGTACCCCTACGAGCAGTACTTC.

This chain uses TRBV6-1 with TRBJ2-1, with D possibly matching TRBD2 (5 bases). V lost 5 bases and J lost 1, with 12 bases in between. The CDR3 length is 15 residues. The germline V gene has CDR1 MNHNS and CDR2 SASEGT. CDR3: CASSPRTGSYNEQFF. CDR3 DNA sequence: TGTGCCAGCAGTCCCCGAACGGGGTCCTACAATGAGCAGTTCTTC.

The chain carries TRBV6-5 and TRBJ2-2, with D tentatively TRBD2 (6 bases). The CDR3 is made up of 15 amino acids. Trimming took 6 bases from V and 7 from J, leaving 18 bases between them. Germline V lookup: CDR1 MNHEY, CDR2 SVGAGI. DNA of the CDR3: TGTGCCAGCAGCTCCCGGGGCGGGGCGGTCGGGGAGCTGTTTTTT. It is translated as CASSSRGGAVGELFF.

The V call is TRBV19, the J call TRBJ2-6, with TRBD1 identical over 7 bases. The CDR3 is 18 amino acids. Per the germline V gene, CDR1 is LNHDA and CDR2 is SQIVND (reference sequence). J was trimmed by 0 bases and V by 3 bases; bases with no gene match: 8. CDR3 region: CASSIRGTDFSGANVLTF. DNA of the CDR3: TGTGCCAGTAGTATCCGTGGGACAGATTTCTCTGGGGCCAACGTCCTGACTTTC.

The rearrangement uses TRBV28 and TRBJ2-7, with 7 bases identical to TRBD2. V trimming: 2 bases; J trimming: 5 bases; junction bases outside the gene matches: 6. The CDR3 totals 14 residues. Looked up from germline, CDR1 is MDHEN and CDR2 is SYDVKM. CDR3: CASSLDIGRDEQYF. CDR3 bases: TGTGCCAGCAGTTTAGACATAGGGAGGGACGAGCAGTACTTC.

The chain links TRBV6-6 to TRBJ1-1; 9 bases are a match to TRBD1. Germline CDR1 is MNHNY and CDR2 is SVGAGI (reference sequence). V dropped 6 bases and J dropped 3; count of bases not matched to a gene: 5. CDR3 length: 14 amino acids. CDR3 nucleotide sequence: TGTGCCAGCAGGAAAGACAGGGGGGACACTGAAGCTTTCTTT. Its translation is CASRKDRGDTEAFF.

V is TRBV11-1 and J is TRBJ2-7; the match to TRBD1 covers 9 bases. J lost 3 bases, V lost 1 base, and 4 bases had no gene match. The CDR3 contains 15 residues. Germline V gene data show CDR1 as SGHAT and CDR2 as FQDESV (reference sequence). CDR3 protein: CASSLGGQGLYEQYF. The CDR3 DNA reads as TGTGCCAGCAGCTTAGGGGGACAGGGCCTCTACGAGCAGTACTTC.

This chain uses TRBV7-8 with TRBJ2-1; 13 bases match TRBD2. The V segment lost 5 bases and the J segment 4 bases; nucleotides outside the gene matches: 5. The length of the CDR3 is 16 residues. Germline values: CDR1 SGHVS, CDR2 FQNEAQ. The CDR3 here is CASSLWTSGGYNEQFF. CDR3 DNA: TGTGCCAGCAGCCTATGGACTAGCGGGGGATACAATGAGCAGTTCTTC.

The J gene is TRBJ2-1, the V gene TRBV5-1, with 11 bases matching TRBD2. Trimming took 4 bases from V and 7 from J; bases not matched to a gene: 13. Germline-derived CDR1 and CDR2 are SGHRS and YFSETQ. The CDR3 is 17 residues long. In DNA, the CDR3 is TGCGCCAGCAGCCGGGTCCTAGCGGGGGGAAGTGAGAATGAGCAGTTCTTC. Its translation is CASSRVLAGGSENEQFF. The whole variable domain, filled in from reference TRBV5-1 and TRBJ2-1, reads KAGVTQTPRYLIKTRGQQVTLSCSPISGHRSVSWYQQTPGQGLQFLFEYFSETQRNKGNFPGRFSGRQFSNSRSEMNVSTLELGDSALYLCASSRVLAGGSENEQFFGPGTRLTVL.

The chain links TRBV6-5 to TRBJ2-3, with TRBD2 identical over 9 bases. The germline V gene has CDR1 MNHEY and CDR2 SVGAGI. There are 14 residues in the CDR3. With V trimmed by 8 bases and J by 4 bases, 7 bases remained unmatched. The CDR3 sequence: CASALAGSADTQYF. As DNA, the CDR3 is TGTGCCAGCGCTCTAGCGGGGAGCGCAGATACGCAGTATTTT.